This TCR beta chain was identified in a study of T cell responses to AZD1222 COVID-19 vaccine. Overall study: Pooled together were second doses at about 4 or about 12 weeks.

This CDR3 contains 15 residues. The V gene's germline CDR1 is SGHKS and CDR2 YYEKEE (reference sequence). V was pared by 0 bases and J by 2 bases, with 0 bases of the junction left unmatched. This clone was detected only a few times. The antigen remains undetermined. Points from the study as a whole: The breadth and depth of Spike-specific TCRs increased once two AZD1222 doses had been given.

Sequencing used immunoSEQ multiplex PCR; TCRdb keeps in-frame clones, though not all of them. The data show 170,000 or so clones, around nine tenths seen once. The chain employs TRBV5-5 and TRBJ2-7, with 12 bases matching TRBD2. The sequencing here drew on peripheral blood, taken on day 0 of AZD1222 vaccination. The sequence was obtained from an adult in good health. CDR3 nucleotides: TGTGCCAGCAGCTTGGCTAGCGGGGGGGCCTACGAGCAGTACTTC. This codes for CASSLASGGAYEQYF.